This TCR beta chain was sequenced in a study of cytomegalovirus exposure and HLA in healthy donors (TCRdb year 2017). General notes on the study: In an earlier analysis of some 610 of the donors, less than 350 Gb of sequence data and 117 million unique TCR beta sequences from about 190 million T cells were reported. Approximately 300 gigabases of sequencing data and roughly 80 million unique TCR sequences made up an early release that covered fewer than 650 HLA-typed donors. Of the roughly 410 genotyped donors, approximately 80% were placed in the genetic ancestry cluster associated with self-reported Caucasian donors. The study was designed to test whether signatures of past pathogen exposure could be identified by cataloging public T cell receptors. Using immunosequencing, the study profiled T cell repertoires from about 610 subjects and related those repertoires to cytomegalovirus serostatus. Along with the approximately 650-subject first cohort, a separate validation cohort of over a hundred different subjects was used. To predict cytomegalovirus infection status, the study brought together high-throughput TCR immunosequencing, statistical association of individual TCRs with disease status, and machine learning. A later analysis re-analyzed previously published TCR beta repertoires from roughly 690 donors and added high-resolution HLA genotyping to study TCR occurrence patterns. Rather than using new phenotypic data, the later analysis identified candidate immune exposures from TCR beta sequences and from how often those sequences occurred across donors. To decide whether each TCR beta V gene segment behaved as functional or pseudogenic, an earlier analysis of some 570 of the donors relied on high-throughput TCR beta sequencing. Donor age, sex, ethnicity and CMV serostatus were compiled alongside the repertoire data. A later genetic analysis took genome-wide SNP genotypes for about 60% of the roughly 670 donors and used that subset as a discovery cohort. All discovery cohort repertoires had been generated on a single sequencing platform. Class I and class II HLA loci were covered by the typing at four-digit resolution. The number of typed donors differed by locus: roughly 629-630 for A, B, C, DRB1 and DQB1; 500 to 550 for DQA1; approximately 610 for DPA1; and about 450 for DPB1. Several DR-DQ haplotypes were handled as single units for association and clustering because linkage in the cohort was strong. Across 300 to 500 genotyped donors of the cohort, an average of 235,054 unique TCR beta nucleotide sequences per donor were sequenced, and around 19% of those sequences were non-productive.

About this clone: Its binding antigen is unknown. There are no base qualities to consult, and no much larger clone falls within one base.

In total, 500 to 700 healthy bone marrow donors made up the cohort. At the time of sampling, all cohort members were nominally healthy, though unrecorded immune exposures were likely present. The donor was CMV seronegative and belonged to the group of over 300 seronegative cohort members. Each donor provided a peripheral blood sample, and peripheral blood mononuclear cells were used for TCR beta sequencing. Genomic DNA was extracted from the blood cell samples with the Qiagen DNeasy Blood Extraction Kit. Broader findings and caveats from the paper: When HLA alleles, especially DR and DQ, strongly co-occurred, TCR associations were difficult to assign to individual alleles. Compared with the roughly 700-donor mean, donors in an Asian-associated ancestry cluster had fewer N-insertions in productive TCRs, according to a later genetic analysis. Roughly uniform sequencing depth across donors was assumed in presence/absence analyses, although this assumption may not hold. In a later analysis, TCR association rates were found to vary across HLA loci, with the most associated TCRs seen for DRB1 alleles and the fewest for HLA-C alleles. CMV serostatus was the only immune exposure information available for the cohort. Approximately 18 rarely observed V segments, including chromosome 9 orphons, were excluded from the earlier analysis of almost 600 of the donors because counts were too low. An association between a missense DCLRE1C variant and V-gene and J-gene trimming of TCR beta chains was found in a later genetic analysis and replicated in an independent cohort. Compared with equally common non-associated chains, HLA-associated TCR beta chains in a later analysis were more clonally expanded and had lower generation probabilities. Several of the top co-occurrence clusters appeared to be linked to parvovirus B19, influenza, CMV and Epstein-Barr virus, according to a later analysis. A later analysis associated 16,951 TCR beta sequences with specific HLA alleles at a false discovery rate of 0.05. In a later analysis, most CMV-associated TCR beta chains were found to appear HLA-restricted, with HLA associations seemingly driven largely by CMV exposure. A group of highly shared sequence variants was considered likely to be a technical artifact of the sequencing pipeline. Most TCR sequences were observed very rarely across donors, whereas some public TCRs were present in many individuals. Broadly in line with IMGT annotations, most TCR beta V segments showed up in productive rearrangements about 87% or about 30% of the time in an earlier analysis of around 600 of the donors. The classifier was reported to diagnose cytomegalovirus status with high specificity and sensitivity in both the original and validation cohorts. In the study, around 160 TCR beta chains were listed as associated with cytomegalovirus. According to the authors, the approach could potentially be generalized to other disease states and immunological phenotypes. Because HLA typing was unavailable for some donors at each locus, only the typed subset was used in association tests. Correlated functional status among segregating V segments might be attributable to linkage disequilibrium, but an unknown experimental factor could not be ruled out. A further reported finding was that TCR beta sequences accurately predicted the HLA-A and HLA-B alleles for most subjects in the first cohort. In vitro tests confirmed that three of the cytomegalovirus-associated TCR beta chains recognize cytomegalovirus antigens. In this cohort, only TCR beta chains were sequenced, and detectable features were limited by the absence of alpha or paired-chain data.

Libraries were prepared through the immunoSEQ multiplex PCR assay. For the multiplex PCR, a mixture combining 60 forward primers for TCR Vbeta segments and 13 reverse primers for TCR Jbeta segments was used. The CDR3 region of rearranged TCR beta genes was amplified from genomic DNA with a multiplex PCR assay. On the Illumina HiSeq System, the amplified TCR beta libraries were sequenced as 87-base-pair reads. The authors processed their data as follows. A later analysis tallied around 87 million unique TCR beta chains across the 550 to 850 repertoires, and about 10 million of those chains were shared by two or more donors. To remove PCR and sequencing errors, raw reads were error-corrected and collapsed into unique sequences using a nearest-neighbor algorithm that merged closely related sequences. V, D and J gene segments were assigned by aligning CDR3 sequences to IMGT reference sequences. For a sequence to be retained, a match of at least six nucleotides to both a V gene segment and a J gene segment was required. Rearrangements were called productive when the CDR3 lacked stop codons and stayed in frame with V and J; all others were non-productive. CDR3 was defined by IMGT convention, running from the second conserved V-encoded cysteine to the conserved J-encoded phenylalanine. In an earlier analysis of more than 550 of the donors, sequences lacking an unambiguous match to a single V gene segment were excluded. An earlier analysis of fewer than 750 of the donors classified V segments as functional when productive rearrangements were above 56.7% and as segregating when the standard deviation between donors was above 5%. A statistical classification framework was developed to diagnose cytomegalovirus status using the catalog of TCR beta chain sequences. In a later analysis, V and J genes were assigned by comparing TCR nucleotide sequences against IMGT/GENE-DB human TR gene sequences. In a later analysis, CDR3 sequences and most-parsimonious VDJ recombination scenarios were assigned using the TCRdist pipeline. In a later analysis, every TCR beta chain was defined by the combination of its CDR3 amino acid sequence and its V-gene family, and reads without a unique V-gene family were dropped. As a way to deal with suspected cross-contamination and a sequencing artifact, a later analysis dropped roughly 600 nucleotide sequences that were highly shared and had low generation probability. For each public chain, a later analysis derived a clonal expansion index from normalized ranks of inferred template counts within each repertoire. In a later analysis, generation probabilities were computed using a VDJ recombination model fitted to out-of-frame rearrangements, and the results were checked against IGoR. In a later analysis, hypergeometric tests were used to score TCR-TCR, TCR-HLA and TCR-CMV co-occurrence, with a repertoire-size bias correction applied to TCR pairs. False discovery rates were estimated in a later analysis by permuting HLA or CMV assignments 20 times. A later analysis grouped co-occurring TCRs with DBSCAN, adding TCRdist sequence similarity when clustering within HLA-allele-positive subsets. For co-occurrence clustering, repertoires with fewer than 30,000 or more than 120,000 public chains were excluded, along with several repertoires with anomalous nucleotide sharing. TCRdb retrieved this table from immuneACCESS and kept in-frame rearrangements only. Not all clones are present; in checked studies, unresolved V genes account for under half, and no reason is known for the remainder. D and trimming come from the DNA, and the V and J calls and clone size come from that table. The sample data list tens of thousands of clones, and around 85% of these were observed just once. Of the sample, approximately 3% is held by the ten largest clones.

This clonotype was sampled from a woman in her twenties or thirties in good health and CMV-seronegative. Material: PBMCs.

The CDR3 protein: CASSLGQTDLSYEQYF. The nucleotide sequence is given as TGTGCCAGCAGCTTGGGGCAAACCGACCTATCCTACGAGCAGTACTTC. This sequence uses TRBV7-9 and TRBJ2-7; a tentative D call is TRBD1 (5 bases match). Cut back by 3 bases and 1 base, the V and J ends lie 16 bases apart. Sequences SEHNR (CDR1) and FQNEAQ (CDR2) are obtained from the germline V gene (reference sequence). Including cysteine and phenylalanine, the CDR3 has 16 amino acids. The only DNA kept is the CDR3, 48 bases in frame from the first base.